A single sample gave rise to the 10 T cell receptor beta chains below, sequenced in a study of beta chain features in type 1 diabetes. The sequenced template was cDNA made from the entire isolated RNA. Data came from immunoSEQ multiplex PCR; TCRdb stores just in-frame clones and leaves some out. The table includes almost 350,000 clones, 7.5% to 9% detected once. Sequenced sample: central memory CD4+ T cells from blood. These receptors were obtained from a woman aged 18 to 35 in good health.

This clone showed up just a few times. A far larger clone is one base from this, pointing to a likely read error. This sequence joins TRBV11-1 and TRBJ2-6; no firm D call. The V end was cut by 5 bases, the J end by 0 bases, with 5 bases between. Germline V lookup: CDR1 SGHAT, CDR2 FQDESV (reference sequence). CDR3 length: 14 residues. This chain's CDR3 is CASSPTSGANVLTF. The CDR3 DNA follows: TGTGCCAGCAGCCCCACCTCTGGGGCCAACGTCCTGACTTTC.

Comments on this clone: A much larger clone is a single base away; this may be a read error. V and J are TRBV5-1 and TRBJ2-1; TRBD2 agrees at 9 bases. CDR1 is SGHRS, CDR2 YFSETQ, per germline. The CDR3 contains 13 residues. The CDR3 spells CAGSPGLALEQFF. The CDR3, as DNA: TGCGCCGGCAGCCCGGGACTAGCCCTTGAGCAGTTCTTC.

The V and J genes are TRBV10-3 and TRBJ2-3; 9 positions agree with TRBD1. Germline V gene sequence: CDR1 ENHRY, CDR2 SYGVKD. The V segment lost 10 bases and the J segment 3 bases; nucleotides outside the gene matches: 8. The CDR3 has 14 residues. CDR3 coding DNA: TGTGCCACTACTCCGGACAGGGGAACAGATACGCAGTATTTT. Encoded protein: CATTPDRGTDTQYF.

The rearrangement links TRBV14 to TRBJ2-1, with TRBD1 identical over 10 bases. This CDR3 is built from 16 residues. Trimming at V came to 4 bases and at J to 2 bases, leaving 5 bases not matched to a gene. CDR1 SGHDN and CDR2 FVKESK come from the germline V gene. The CDR3 sequence: CASSRAGTGAYNEQFF. Here the CDR3 DNA reads TGTGCCAGCAGCCGCGCCGGGACAGGGGCCTACAATGAGCAGTTCTTC.

This clone occurred a few times. The CDR3 sequence: CASSFSAGLASNEQFF. In nucleotides, the CDR3 is TGTGCCAGCAGTTTTTCCGCGGGGCTAGCTAGCAATGAGCAGTTCTTC. J is TRBJ2-1 and V is TRBV28, with a weak D call TRBD2 (6 bases). V lost 3 bases and J 6 bases, leaving 18 bases between the germline ends. CDR3 length equals 16 residues. Germline CDR1 reads MDHEN; CDR2 reads SYDVKM. Supplemented by reference TRBV28 and TRBJ2-1, the full variable domain reads DVKVTQSSRYLVKRTGEKVFLECVQDMDHENMFWYRQDPGLGLRLIYFSYDVKMKEKGDIPEGYSVSREKKERFSLILESASTNQTSMYLCASSFSAGLASNEQFFGPGTRLTVL.

This sequence joins TRBV5-1 and TRBJ2-1; 11 bases match TRBD2. The V gene's germline CDR1 is SGHRS and CDR2 YFSETQ. The length of the CDR3 is 16 residues. V was clipped by 7 bases and J by 8 bases; unmatched bases: 14. Written as DNA, the CDR3 is TGCGCCAGCGGGACCGTTTCTAGCGGGAGGATGCATGAGCAGTTCTTC. Translated, it gives CASGTVSSGRMHEQFF.

CDR3: CASSEDGFKNTGELFF. CDR3 nucleotides: TGTGCCAGCAGTGAAGATGGATTTAAGAACACCGGGGAGCTGTTTTTT. The chain carries TRBV2 and TRBJ2-2, with D uncertain. Trimming left V 1 base short and J 1 base short, with 10 bases between. The germline gives CDR1 SNHLY, CDR2 FYNNEI. The CDR3 extends over 16 amino acids. The variable domain in full, with the rest retrieved from reference TRBV2 and TRBJ2-2, is EPEVTQTPSHQVTQMGQEVILRCVPISNHLYFYWYRQILGQKVEFLVSFYNNEISEKSEIFDDQFSVERPDGSNFTLKIRSTKLEDSAMYFCASSEDGFKNTGELFFGEGSRLTVL.

This clone was seen more than once but under ten times. This sequence joins TRBV2 and TRBJ1-3, with D tentatively TRBD1 (5 bases). Germline V gene data show CDR1 as SNHLY and CDR2 as FYNNEI. CDR3 size: 12 residues. Trimming removed 11 bases from V and 4 bases from J, with 12 bases in between. The CDR3 sequence: CAGGTVGNTIYF. The CDR3 coding sequence is TGTGCCGGCGGGACGGTGGGAAACACCATATATTTT.

There are many counts of this clone. The chain joins TRBV4-3 to TRBJ2-7, with 7 positions matching TRBD2. This CDR3 region has 16 residues. With 1 base clipped from V and 0 bases from J, the junction kept 6 bases outside the gene matches. Germline-derived CDR1 and CDR2 are LGHNA and YSLEER. In nucleotides, the CDR3 is TGCGCCAGCAGCCAAGTCCTCGCTAGCGGCTCCTACGAGCAGTACTTC. It codes for CASSQVLASGSYEQYF.

This clone was seen more than once but under ten times. The chain employs TRBV4-2 and TRBJ2-1, with 9 bases identical to TRBD2. Unmatched junction bases numbered 2, after V lost 4 bases and J lost 4 bases. The V gene's germline CDR1 is LGHNA and CDR2 YNFKEQ. The CDR3 length is 14 residues. CDR3 sequence: CASSRTSAYNEQFF. The CDR3 DNA is TGTGCCAGCAGCCGGACTAGCGCATACAATGAGCAGTTCTTC.